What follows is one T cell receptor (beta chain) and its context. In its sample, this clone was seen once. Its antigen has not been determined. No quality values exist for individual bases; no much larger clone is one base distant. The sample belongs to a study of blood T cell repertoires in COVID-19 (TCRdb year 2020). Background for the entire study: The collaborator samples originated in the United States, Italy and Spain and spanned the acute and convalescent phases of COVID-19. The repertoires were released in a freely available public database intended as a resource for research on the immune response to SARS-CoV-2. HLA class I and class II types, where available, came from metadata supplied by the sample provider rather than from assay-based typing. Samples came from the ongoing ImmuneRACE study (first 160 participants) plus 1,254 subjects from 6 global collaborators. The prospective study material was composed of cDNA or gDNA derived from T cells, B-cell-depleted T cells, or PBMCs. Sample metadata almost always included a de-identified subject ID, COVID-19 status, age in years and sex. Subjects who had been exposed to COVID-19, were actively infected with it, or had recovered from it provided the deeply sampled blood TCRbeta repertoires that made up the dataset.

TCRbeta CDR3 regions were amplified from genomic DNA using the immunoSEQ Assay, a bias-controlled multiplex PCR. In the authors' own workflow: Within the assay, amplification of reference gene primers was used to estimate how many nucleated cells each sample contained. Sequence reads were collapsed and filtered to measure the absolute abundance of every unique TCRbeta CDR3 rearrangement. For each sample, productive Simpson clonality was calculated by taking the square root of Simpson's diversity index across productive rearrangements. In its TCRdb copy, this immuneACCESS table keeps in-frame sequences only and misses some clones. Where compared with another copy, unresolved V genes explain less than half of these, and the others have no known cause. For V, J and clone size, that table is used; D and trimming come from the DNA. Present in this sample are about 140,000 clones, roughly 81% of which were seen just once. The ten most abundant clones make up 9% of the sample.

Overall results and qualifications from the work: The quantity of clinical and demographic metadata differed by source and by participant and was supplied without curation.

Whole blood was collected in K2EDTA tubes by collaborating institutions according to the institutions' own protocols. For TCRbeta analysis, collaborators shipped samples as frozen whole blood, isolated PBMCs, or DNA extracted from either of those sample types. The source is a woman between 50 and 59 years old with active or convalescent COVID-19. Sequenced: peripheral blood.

In nucleotide form, the sequence is TGTGCCAGCAGGGGGACAGGTTTTACCTACGAGCAGTACTTC. It codes for CASRGTGFTYEQYF. The chain is made from TRBV2 and TRBJ2-7; the central 8 bases match TRBD1. Trimming takes 6 bases off V and 2 bases off J; junction bases not matched to a gene: 6. Looking up the germline V gene yields CDR1 SNHLY and CDR2 FYNNEI. Taken from cysteine to phenylalanine, the CDR3 has 14 residues. Only the CDR3 part of the read is kept: 42 bases, read in frame from the first base. This CDR3, with the reference TRBV2 and TRBJ2-7 proteins standing in past its ends, gives the full variable domain EPEVTQTPSHQVTQMGQEVILRCVPISNHLYFYWYRQILGQKVEFLVSFYNNEISEKSEIFDDQFSVERPDGSNFTLKIRSTKLEDSAMYFCASRGTGFTYEQYFGPGTRLTVT.